These 25 T cell receptor beta chains were sequenced from one sample in a study of cytomegalovirus exposure and HLA in healthy donors. Use of 60 Vbeta and 13 Jbeta primers characterized the PCR. Profiling relied on immunoSEQ multiplex PCR, and the TCRdb table lists in-frame clones only, not all of them. In the table there are 150,000 to 200,000 clones, 82% of which are singletons. The sequenced material came from PBMCs. The receptors were sampled from a boy younger than 10 in good health and CMV-seronegative.

The V call is TRBV20-1, the J call TRBJ2-7; D remains unclear. CDR1 is DFQATT, CDR2 SNEGSKA, per germline (reference sequence). V was pared by 4 bases and J by 0 bases, with 4 bases between. CDR3 length: 11 amino acids. The chain's CDR3 is CSATPSYEQYF. The CDR3 DNA is TGCAGTGCTACTCCCTCCTACGAGCAGTACTTC.

The rearrangement uses TRBV7-9 and TRBJ2-5, with 9 bases that match TRBD1. Per germline, CDR1 SEHNR and CDR2 FQNEAQ (reference sequence). The CDR3 extends over 16 amino acids. Germline trimming cut 0 bases from V and 5 bases from J; bases unmatched to any gene: 7. In nucleotides, the CDR3 is TGTGCCAGCAGCTTAGCGGGTGTCGGACAGGGGGAGACCCAGTACTTC. Protein: CASSLAGVGQGETQYF.

This clone has only a few counts. The V and J genes are TRBV7-3 and TRBJ1-3; TRBD1 might be the D (5 bases). Between the trimmed V and J ends, which lost 2 bases and 3 bases, there was a span of 5 bases. Germline CDR1 is SGHTA and CDR2 is FQGTGA. This CDR3 contains 13 residues. CDR3 coding DNA: TGTGCCAGCAGCTTAGACAGTGGAAACACCATATATTTT. This encodes CASSLDSGNTIYF.

The rearrangement uses TRBV5-1 and TRBJ2-7; 7 bases agree with TRBD2. The V and J ends lost 5 bases and 3 bases, in that order; junction bases with no gene match: 8. This CDR3 has 14 residues. Germline V lookup: CDR1 SGHRS, CDR2 YFSETQ. The CDR3 loop reads CASRALTGGYEQYF. DNA for the CDR3: TGCGCCAGCAGAGCGCTGACGGGGGGCTACGAGCAGTACTTC.

The chain is built from TRBV5-1 and TRBJ2-5; D is perhaps TRBD2 (6 bases). Germline V gene lookup returns CDR1 SGHRS and CDR2 YFSETQ. V shed 1 base and J shed 4 bases, with 8 bases lying between them. The CDR3 extends over 13 amino acids. CDR3 in amino acids: CASSLTSPETQYF. DNA for the CDR3: TGCGCCAGCAGCTTGACTAGCCCAGAGACCCAGTACTTC.

The chain joins TRBV7-2 to TRBJ2-7; D gene uncertain. The V gene's germline CDR1 is SGHTA and CDR2 FQGNSA. Trimming took off 5 bases at V and 0 bases at J, with 5 bases between the two ends. CDR3 length equals 12 residues. CDR3 sequence (DNA): TGTGCCAGCAGCGAGAGCTCCTACGAGCAGTACTTC. Its protein is CASSESSYEQYF.

The CDR3 here is CASRGVYGYTF. CDR3 in DNA: TGTGCCAGTAGAGGGGTTTATGGCTACACCTTC. The J gene is TRBJ1-2, the V gene TRBV19; D possibly corresponds to TRBD1 (5 bases). Deletions cut 6 bases from V and 5 bases from J, with 7 bases between. There are 11 residues in the CDR3. Germline V gene data show CDR1 as LNHDA and CDR2 as SQIVND (reference sequence).

The CDR3 spells CASSSGGSTDTQYF. In nucleotides, the CDR3 is TGTGCCAGCAGCTCCGGGGGGAGCACAGATACGCAGTATTTT. The genes are TRBV5-4 and TRBJ2-3; TRBD2 aligns across 7 bases. CDR1 and CDR2 from the germline V gene are SGHNT and YYREEE (reference sequence). The CDR3 spans 14 residues. V shed 3 bases and J 0 bases; nucleotides not matched to a gene: 1.

The chain employs TRBV7-2 and TRBJ2-1; 10 positions match TRBD2. The CDR3 contains 15 residues. CDR1 is SGHTA, CDR2 FQGNSA, per germline. V shed 2 bases, J shed 6 bases, and the junction held 4 bases outside the gene matches. CDR3 in amino acids: CASSLQRGGRNEQFF. The DNA of the CDR3 is TGTGCCAGCAGCTTACAGCGGGGGGGCCGCAATGAGCAGTTCTTC.

This chain uses TRBV7-3 with TRBJ2-1; D is possibly TRBD2 (6 bases). Germline V lookup: CDR1 SGHTA, CDR2 FQGTGA. V was cut by 5 bases and J by 0 bases, with 11 bases left in between. CDR3 length: 15 residues. The CDR3 nucleotides read TGTGCCAGCAGCCCGGGACTGCGCTCCTACAATGAGCAGTTCTTC. Protein product: CASSPGLRSYNEQFF.

Regarding this clone: In the same sample, other DNA sequences code for this CDR3. This sequence joins TRBV7-2 and TRBJ2-7; 7 bases align to TRBD1. V was pared by 4 bases and J by 5 bases, with 8 bases of the junction left unmatched. CDR1 is SGHTA, CDR2 FQGNSA, per germline. The CDR3 runs 14 residues. This CDR3 is CASSSRQGWDEQYF. CDR3 bases: TGTGCCAGCAGCTCCCGACAGGGATGGGACGAGCAGTACTTC.

The genes are TRBV5-4 and TRBJ1-2; the D gene is possibly TRBD1 (6 bases). V dropped 4 bases and J dropped 2 bases, with 15 bases sitting between them. Germline lookup yields CDR1 SGHNT and CDR2 YYREEE (reference sequence). This CDR3 has 15 residues. CDR3 bases: TGTGCCAGCAGCCCGAGGGGGGGCGGGAACTATGGCTACACCTTC. Translating gives CASSPRGGGNYGYTF.

Only one count was recorded for this clone. V usage is TRBV19 and J usage is TRBJ2-6; D perhaps matches TRBD2 (5 bases). Looked up from germline, CDR1 is LNHDA and CDR2 is SQIVND (reference sequence). Trimming took off 3 bases at V and 0 bases at J, with 6 bases between the two ends. This CDR3 region has 15 residues. The CDR3 loop reads CASSMRASGANVLTF. The CDR3 region has the DNA TGTGCCAGTAGTATGAGGGCCTCTGGGGCCAACGTCCTGACTTTC.

The chain uses TRBV7-2 and TRBJ2-7; 8 positions match TRBD2. CDR1 is SGHTA and CDR2 is FQGNSA in the germline V gene. Trimming removed 5 bases from V and 3 bases from J; junction bases left unmatched: 3. The CDR3 length is 13 residues. CDR3 region: CASSLTSDYEQYF. CDR3 nucleotides: TGTGCCAGCAGCCTGACTAGCGACTACGAGCAGTACTTC.

This clone was seen a single time. The junction departs from germline at one end; a sequencing error may be responsible. This chain links TRBV5-1 with TRBJ1-2; TRBD1 might be the D (5 bases). CDR3 size: 14 residues. From germline, CDR1 is SGHRS and CDR2 YFSETQ. Here the CDR3 reads CASGLIQGKGGYTF. For the CDR3, the DNA is TGCGCCAGCGGCTTGATCCAGGGCAAGGGTGGCTACACCTTC.

The CDR3 nucleotides are TGTGCCAGCAGCTGGCGGGGGGCGCCCACAGATACGCAGTATTTT. It specifies CASSWRGAPTDTQYF. The rearrangement links TRBV6-5 to TRBJ2-3; TRBD2 matches at 8 bases. Germline trimming cut 6 bases from V and 2 bases from J; bases unmatched to any gene: 7. Germline V lookup: CDR1 MNHEY, CDR2 SVGAGI. This CDR3 contains 15 residues.

The rearrangement uses TRBV10-2 and TRBJ1-2, with TRBD1 identical over 8 bases. This CDR3 contains 14 residues. Germline assignment: CDR1 WSHSY and CDR2 SAAADI. The junction had 6 bases not matched to a gene; V was cut back by 7 bases and J by 2 bases. The CDR3 sequence: CASTRDRPNYGYTF. The CDR3 DNA is TGCGCCAGCACTCGGGACAGGCCCAACTATGGCTACACCTTC.

The chain uses TRBV5-4 and TRBJ1-2, with 8 bases lining up with TRBD1. The V segment lost 4 bases and the J segment 4 bases; nucleotides outside the gene matches: 9. The CDR3 has 15 amino acids. The V gene's germline CDR1 is SGHNT and CDR2 YYREEE (reference sequence). The CDR3 loop reads CASSPGQVSFYGYTF. CDR3 DNA sequence: TGTGCCAGCAGCCCGGGACAGGTCTCTTTCTATGGCTACACCTTC.

The CDR3 DNA follows: TGTGCCAGCAGCTTTGGGGGGAGCTCCTACGAGCAGTACTTC. Amino acids: CASSFGGSSYEQYF. This rearrangement joins TRBV7-2 to TRBJ2-7, with D possibly matching TRBD2 (6 bases). The CDR3 has 14 residues. The V and J ends lost 3 bases and 0 bases respectively, with 9 bases between them. The germline CDR1 and CDR2 sequences are SGHTA and FQGNSA.

The rearrangement links TRBV19 to TRBJ1-5; D might be TRBD1 (6 bases). This CDR3 is built from 14 residues. CDR1 is LNHDA, CDR2 SQIVND, per germline (reference sequence). V was shortened by 7 bases and J by 2 bases, with 12 bases between the two germline ends. CDR3 sequence (DNA): TGTGCCAGTATCGGGGGGCTTGGCAATCAGCCCCAGCATTTT. This gives the protein CASIGGLGNQPQHF.

The V and J genes are TRBV5-1 and TRBJ2-2, with a possible D match to TRBD1 (5 bases). The V gene lost 7 bases and the J gene lost 0 bases, with 13 bases spanning the gap. This CDR3 is 15 amino acids long. CDR1 SGHRS and CDR2 YFSETQ come from the germline V gene. The CDR3 bases are TGCGCCAGCCGTGGGGCAGGGCCGAACACCGGGGAGCTGTTTTTT. It encodes CASRGAGPNTGELFF.

In its sample, this clone was seen a few times. Here the CDR3 reads CASSQGPSSGNTIYF. In DNA, the CDR3 is TGCGCCAGCAGCCAGGGTCCTAGCTCTGGAAACACCATATATTTT. V and J are TRBV4-3 and TRBJ1-3; the D is unclear. The CDR3 consists of 15 residues. Germline lookup yields CDR1 LGHNA and CDR2 YSLEER. V was cut by 3 bases and J by 0 bases, with 9 bases left in between.

CDR3 loop: CSAPTVNGYTF. CDR3 bases: TGCAGTGCTCCTACTGTCAATGGCTACACCTTC. The chain employs TRBV20-1 and TRBJ1-2, with D hard to call. Germline loops: CDR1 DFQATT, CDR2 SNEGSKA (reference sequence). The ends were cut back, 5 bases at V and 6 bases at J, with 10 bases in the middle. CDR3 length equals 11 residues.

This clone has just a few counts. This sequence joins TRBV10-3 and TRBJ1-5, with D hard to call. The length of the CDR3 is 14 residues. CDR1 is ENHRY and CDR2 is SYGVKD in the germline V gene. Trimming removed 4 bases at V and 4 bases at J, with 11 bases between. The CDR3, as DNA: TGTGCCATCAGTGCCGGGCGGGATAATCAGCCCCAGCATTTT. As protein: CAISAGRDNQPQHF.

This chain links TRBV27 with TRBJ2-1, with TRBD2 as a possible D gene (6 bases). V shed 3 bases and J shed 1 base, with 13 bases lying between them. The CDR3 length is 16 residues. The germline V gene encodes CDR1 MNHEY and CDR2 SMNVEV (reference sequence). The CDR3 reads CASSLSIAASYNEQFF. CDR3 bases: TGTGCCAGCAGTTTGTCGATAGCGGCTTCCTACAATGAGCAGTTCTTC.